The 21 T cell receptor beta chains below all came from one sample that was sequenced in a study of blood T cell repertoires in COVID-19. Profiling relied on immunoSEQ multiplex PCR, and the TCRdb table lists in-frame clones only, not all of them. The table includes around 190,000 clones, 87% detected once. Specimen: PBMCs or T cells enriched from blood (not recorded which). The receptors were sampled from a young man with acute COVID-19.

The rearrangement uses TRBV30 and TRBJ2-5; 10 nucleotides align to TRBD2. Germline assignment: CDR1 GTSNPN and CDR2 SVGIG (reference sequence). V was clipped by 1 base and J by 4 bases; unmatched bases: 6. The CDR3 has 15 amino acids. The CDR3 region has the DNA TGTGCCTGGAGTGAAGCGGGAGGGTTGGGAGAGACCCAGTACTTC. It encodes CAWSEAGGLGETQYF.

V and J are TRBV27 and TRBJ1-4, with D maybe TRBD1 (5 bases). The CDR3 extends over 12 amino acids. From germline, CDR1 is MNHEY and CDR2 SMNVEV (reference sequence). Trimming stripped 3 bases from V and 10 bases from J, with 9 bases between. The CDR3, as DNA: TGTGCCAGCAGTTTCCCGGGGGGAAAACTGTTTTTT. As protein: CASSFPGGKLFF.

V usage is TRBV28 and J usage is TRBJ1-2; 9 positions match TRBD1. The ends lost 4 bases at V and 7 bases at J; junction bases unmatched: 13. There are 16 residues in the CDR3. Germline CDR1 and CDR2: MDHEN and SYDVKM. The CDR3 DNA reads as TGTGCCAGCAGTTCCGGGACAGGGTATTTCGGGGGTGGCTACACCTTC. Translated, it gives CASSSGTGYFGGGYTF.

The chain couples TRBV3-1 (or the pseudogene TRBV3-2) to TRBJ1-2; D uncertain. V lost 1 base to trimming and J lost 3 bases, with 12 bases between them. The CDR3 is 15 residues long. Germline loops: CDR1 LGHDT, CDR2 YNNKEL (reference sequence). The DNA of the CDR3 is TGTGCCAGCAGCCAAGGAATAGCGCAGTACTATGGCTACACCTTC. It is translated as CASSQGIAQYYGYTF.

CDR3 in amino acids: CASSLAGGYNEQFF. Here the CDR3 DNA reads TGTGCCAGCAGCTTAGCGGGAGGGTACAATGAGCAGTTCTTC. The rearrangement uses TRBV7-2 and TRBJ2-1, with 7 bases matching TRBD2. The CDR3 is made up of 14 amino acids. Looked up from germline, CDR1 is SGHTA and CDR2 is FQGNSA. V lost 0 bases and J lost 4; bases outside the gene matches: 0.

The genes are TRBV28 and TRBJ2-7, with TRBD1 identical over 8 bases. J was trimmed by 0 bases and V by 5 bases; bases with no gene match: 6. Germline-derived CDR1 and CDR2 are MDHEN and SYDVKM. There are 15 residues in the CDR3. CDR3 in amino acids: CASSTPTGVSYEQYF. The CDR3 DNA sequence: TGTGCCAGCAGTACTCCGACAGGGGTCTCCTACGAGCAGTACTTC.

The chain uses TRBV7-2 and TRBJ2-7; maybe TRBD2 (6 bases). CDR1 and CDR2 (germline): SGHTA, FQGNSA. This CDR3 has 15 residues. Trimming cost V 1 base and J 2 bases, with 12 bases left between them. As DNA, the CDR3 is TGTGCCAGCAGCTTAGGTAGGACTACAACCTACGAGCAGTACTTC. Protein product: CASSLGRTTTYEQYF.

J is TRBJ1-1 and V is TRBV9; perhaps TRBD1 as D (5 bases). Trimming removed 0 bases from V and 9 bases from J, with 18 bases in between. The CDR3 contains 15 residues. The V gene's germline CDR1 is SGDLS and CDR2 YYNGEE. The CDR3 loop reads CASSVDVKIGAQAFF. The CDR3 nucleotides are TGTGCCAGCAGCGTAGATGTTAAGATTGGGGCCCAAGCTTTCTTT.

CDR3 loop: CASSGTGGGGWVETQYF. For the CDR3, the DNA is TGTGCCAGCAGTGGAACAGGGGGCGGGGGTTGGGTTGAGACCCAGTACTTC. The V gene is TRBV27, the J gene TRBJ2-5, with TRBD1 matching 9 bases. This CDR3 is built from 17 residues. Trimming took 5 bases from V and 5 from J; bases not matched to a gene: 15. Germline loops: CDR1 MNHEY, CDR2 SMNVEV (reference sequence).

The rearrangement uses TRBV28 and TRBJ2-7; TRBD1 might be the D (6 bases). V lost 2 bases and J lost 0, with 11 bases in between. The CDR3 has 15 amino acids. Germline V gives CDR1 MDHEN, CDR2 SYDVKM. The CDR3 protein is CASSLGTLSSYEQYF. The CDR3 coding sequence is TGTGCCAGCAGTTTAGGGACATTAAGCTCCTACGAGCAGTACTTC. The full variable domain, in which reference TRBV28 and TRBJ2-7 provide the parts outside the CDR3, is DVKVTQSSRYLVKRTGEKVFLECVQDMDHENMFWYRQDPGLGLRLIYFSYDVKMKEKGDIPEGYSVSREKKERFSLILESASTNQTSMYLCASSLGTLSSYEQYFGPGTRLTVT.

The V and J genes are TRBV3-1 (or the pseudogene TRBV3-2) and TRBJ2-3; TRBD2 agrees at 7 bases. V gave up 6 bases and J gave up 1 base; unmatched junction bases: 19. The CDR3 is 19 amino acids. The V gene's germline CDR1 is LGHDT and CDR2 YNNKEL (reference sequence). The CDR3 is CASRYPRRGSLRGTDTQYF. The CDR3 DNA is TGTGCCAGCAGATACCCCAGGCGCGGGAGCCTTCGGGGCACAGATACGCAGTATTTT.

The chain is built from TRBV3-1 (or the pseudogene TRBV3-2) and TRBJ2-7, with TRBD2 as a possible D gene (5 bases). Between the trimmed V and J ends, which lost 0 bases and 0 bases, there was a span of 9 bases. Germline V gene sequence: CDR1 LGHDT, CDR2 YNNKEL (reference sequence). The CDR3 runs to 15 residues. The CDR3 sequence is CASSQDLGSSYEQYF. The CDR3 DNA follows: TGTGCCAGCAGCCAAGATCTAGGGAGCTCCTACGAGCAGTACTTC.

The rearrangement joins TRBV19 to TRBJ2-3; 12 nucleotides agree with TRBD2. V lost 3 bases, J lost 0 bases, and 4 bases stayed unmatched. Germline V gene data show CDR1 as LNHDA and CDR2 as SQIVND (reference sequence). The CDR3 has 17 residues. The CDR3 DNA reads as TGTGCCAGTAGTATTCTACTAGCGGGAGGTAGCACAGATACGCAGTATTTT. Amino acid sequence: CASSILLAGGSTDTQYF.

This sequence joins TRBV30 and TRBJ2-5; 7 bases agree with TRBD1. Germline V gene lookup returns CDR1 GTSNPN and CDR2 SVGIG (reference sequence). Trimming removed 4 bases from V and 4 bases from J; junction bases left unmatched: 9. The CDR3 extends over 14 amino acids. The CDR3 spells CAWIIGGRGETQYF. The CDR3 region has the DNA TGTGCCTGGATTATAGGGGGCAGGGGAGAGACCCAGTACTTC.

This clone was seen more than once but under ten times. The rearrangement links TRBV6-5 to TRBJ2-7, with D perhaps matching TRBD1 (6 bases). The germline CDR1 and CDR2 sequences are MNHEY and SVGAGI. The germline V and J ends were trimmed by 5 bases and 4 bases, with 15 bases remaining between them. The CDR3 covers 14 residues. CDR3 amino acids: CASSKLWGQYEQYF. The DNA for the CDR3 is TGTGCCAGCAGTAAACTCTGGGGGCAGTACGAGCAGTACTTC.

The chain employs TRBV28 and TRBJ1-1; D remains unclear. Germline CDR1 is MDHEN and CDR2 is SYDVKM. The V gene lost 1 base and the J gene lost 0 bases, with 9 bases spanning the gap. CDR3 length: 15 residues. CDR3 sequence (DNA): TGTGCCAGCAGTTTATTAGGAGGGATGAACACTGAAGCTTTCTTT. The encoded protein is CASSLLGGMNTEAFF.

The rearrangement joins TRBV28 to TRBJ1-1; D uncertain. The V end lost 2 bases, the J end lost 4 bases, and 8 bases lay between the germline ends. This CDR3 comprises 13 residues. Germline CDR1 reads MDHEN; CDR2 reads SYDVKM. The CDR3 sequence: CASSLEGSTEAFF. DNA for the CDR3: TGTGCCAGCAGTTTAGAAGGGAGCACTGAAGCTTTCTTT. Full variable domain (missing parts from reference TRBV28 and TRBJ1-1): DVKVTQSSRYLVKRTGEKVFLECVQDMDHENMFWYRQDPGLGLRLIYFSYDVKMKEKGDIPEGYSVSREKKERFSLILESASTNQTSMYLCASSLEGSTEAFFGQGTRLTVV.

This clone was counted many times. This sequence joins TRBV7-9 and TRBJ1-2; 7 positions match TRBD1. Germline values: CDR1 SEHNR, CDR2 FQNEAQ (reference sequence). Germline trimming cut 2 bases from V and 6 bases from J; bases unmatched to any gene: 6. The CDR3 extends over 14 amino acids. The CDR3 DNA follows: TGTGCCAGCAGCTTAAGACAGGGAGAGGATGGCTACACCTTC. Amino acids: CASSLRQGEDGYTF.

The chain carries TRBV5-6 and TRBJ2-1; no clear D gene. In germline, CDR1 is SGHDT, CDR2 YYEEEE. The germline V and J ends were trimmed by 6 bases and 6 bases, with 10 bases remaining between them. The CDR3 length is 12 residues. The CDR3 reads CASIRAPNEQFF. The DNA of the CDR3 is TGTGCCAGCATCCGAGCGCCCAATGAGCAGTTCTTC.

V is TRBV28 and J is TRBJ2-7; a weak D match, TRBD1 (7 bases). The CDR3 has 15 residues. V was trimmed by 6 bases and J by 2 bases, leaving 17 bases between them. CDR1 is MDHEN and CDR2 is SYDVKM in the germline V gene. CDR3 sequence: CASSPGGQVAYEQYF. CDR3 bases: TGTGCCAGCAGCCCAGGGGGGCAGGTTGCCTACGAGCAGTACTTC.

The DNA for the CDR3 is TGTGCCAGCAGTCCCAGGGGGCTCACCTACAATGAGCAGTTCTTC. It encodes CASSPRGLTYNEQFF. The V and J genes are TRBV28 and TRBJ2-1; 8 bases are a match to TRBD1. The CDR3 consists of 15 residues. The germline V gene has CDR1 MDHEN and CDR2 SYDVKM. V dropped 5 bases and J dropped 2; count of bases not matched to a gene: 5.